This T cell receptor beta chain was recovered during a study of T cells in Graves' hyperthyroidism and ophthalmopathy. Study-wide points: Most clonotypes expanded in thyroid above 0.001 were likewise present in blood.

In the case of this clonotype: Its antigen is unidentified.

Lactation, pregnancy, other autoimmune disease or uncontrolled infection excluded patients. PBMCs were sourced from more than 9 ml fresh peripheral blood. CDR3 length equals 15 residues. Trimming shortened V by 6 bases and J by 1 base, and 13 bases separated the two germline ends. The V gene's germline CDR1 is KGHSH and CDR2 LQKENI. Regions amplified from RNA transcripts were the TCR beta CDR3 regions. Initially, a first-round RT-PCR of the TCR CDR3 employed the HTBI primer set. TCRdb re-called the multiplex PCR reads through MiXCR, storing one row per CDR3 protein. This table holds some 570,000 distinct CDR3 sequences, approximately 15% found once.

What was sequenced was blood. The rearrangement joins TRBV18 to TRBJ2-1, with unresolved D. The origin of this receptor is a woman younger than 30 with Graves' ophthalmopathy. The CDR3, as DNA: TGTGCCAGCTCTCATAGACGGAGATCCTACAATGAGCAGTTCTTC. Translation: CASSHRRRSYNEQFF.